This TCR beta chain derives from a study of CD8 T cells in ankylosing spondylitis. Using its own MiXCR run on the 5' RACE reads, TCRdb lists one record per CDR3 protein. The sample comprises over 600,000 distinct CDR3 sequences, around a fifth of which are singletons, and under 20% rests with the top ten. On this clonotype: Its target is not known.

Trimming removed 1 base from V and 5 bases from J, with 11 bases in between. The germline V gene encodes CDR1 LGHNA and CDR2 YNFKEQ. CDR3 size: 14 residues. Study outcomes and limitations: Peripheral blood held disease-linked clones only at relatively low frequency, and these were CD8+. Blood from ankylosing spondylitis patients appeared to carry a characteristic roughly eight-variant TCR beta motif.

J is TRBJ2-5 and V is TRBV4-2, with D possibly being TRBD2 (6 bases). The sample consisted of blood, either unsorted or a sorted T cell fraction (not recorded which). The receptor was derived from a male donor with ankylosing spondylitis. Written as DNA, the CDR3 is TGTGCCAGCAGCCAAGTCCGGGGGAGGGAGACCCAGTACTTC. It yields the protein CASSQVRGRETQYF.